This entry lists 10 T cell receptor beta chains sequenced from one sample in a study of T cell responses to AZD1222 COVID-19 vaccine. The repertoire was sequenced with immunoSEQ multiplex PCR; TCRdb's copy has only in-frame clones and lacks some. The repertoire holds fewer than 150,000 clones, with over 90% as singletons. Sequenced material: peripheral blood, taken on day 0 of AZD1222 vaccination. The receptors shown here come from an adult in good health.

This rearrangement joins TRBV4-1 to TRBJ1-4; possible D gene TRBD1, 5 bases. V was trimmed by 6 bases and J by 10 bases, leaving 27 bases between them. The germline V gene has CDR1 MGHRA and CDR2 YSYEKL. This CDR3 is 17 amino acids long. CDR3 coding DNA: TGCGCCAGCAGTCCCCCCGGTAAGGGGCCTACCCGCGGAAAACTGTTTTTT. Translation gives CASSPPGKGPTRGKLFF.

The chain uses TRBV4-1 and TRBJ2-1; no definite D call. Germline V gene lookup returns CDR1 MGHRA and CDR2 YSYEKL. The length of the CDR3 is 16 residues. V gave up 3 bases and J gave up 1 base, with 13 bases separating them. The CDR3 loop reads CASSQRPANSYNEQFF. The CDR3, as DNA: TGCGCCAGCAGCCAGAGACCTGCCAATTCCTACAATGAGCAGTTCTTC.

The gene calls are TRBV5-4 and TRBJ2-2; maybe TRBD1 (6 bases). Trimming removed 3 bases from V and 1 base from J, with 10 bases in between. The length of the CDR3 is 15 residues. CDR1 is SGHNT, CDR2 YYREEE, per germline (reference sequence). The CDR3 nucleotides read TGTGCCAGCAGCTCCCGGGACATGAACACCGGGGAGCTGTTTTTT. Its protein is CASSSRDMNTGELFF.

This chain joins TRBV19 and TRBJ2-2; no firm D call. There are 13 residues in the CDR3. V shed 7 bases and J shed 7 bases, with 13 bases lying between them. The germline gives CDR1 LNHDA, CDR2 SQIVND (reference sequence). The CDR3 spells CASTPQSGGELFF. CDR3 in DNA: TGTGCCAGTACCCCTCAGAGTGGCGGGGAGCTGTTTTTT.

This chain links TRBV7-6 with TRBJ1-2, with D perhaps matching TRBD1 (5 bases). The CDR3 consists of 12 residues. Trimming cost V 5 bases and J 5 bases, with 9 bases left between them. Germline V gene data show CDR1 as SGHVS and CDR2 as FNYEAQ. The CDR3 spells CASSAQGYGYTF. CDR3 bases: TGTGCCAGCAGCGCGCAGGGTTATGGCTACACCTTC.

The chain is built from TRBV10-1 and TRBJ2-7; TRBD2 agrees at 8 bases. The V gene end was trimmed by 5 bases and the J gene end by 5 bases; junction bases not matched to a gene: 8. CDR1 is WNHNN and CDR2 is SYGVQD in the germline V gene (reference sequence). The CDR3 covers 14 residues. CDR3 in amino acids: CASSNEISGDEQYF. The CDR3 nucleotides read TGCGCCAGCAGTAACGAGATTAGCGGGGACGAGCAGTACTTC.

V and J are TRBV6-5 and TRBJ2-2; the D call may be TRBD1 or TRBD2 (6 bases each). V was pared by 4 bases and J by 6 bases, with 18 bases between. Germline CDR1 MNHEY, CDR2 SVGAGI. The CDR3 is 16 residues long. The CDR3: CASSFPSAGGPGELFF. CDR3 sequence (DNA): TGTGCCAGCAGTTTCCCATCCGCCGGGGGCCCCGGGGAGCTGTTTTTT.

The chain recombines TRBV19 with TRBJ1-5; D is perhaps TRBD1 (6 bases). The germline V gene has CDR1 LNHDA and CDR2 SQIVND (reference sequence). The CDR3 sequence is 15 residues long. V dropped 3 bases and J dropped 3 bases, with 12 bases sitting between them. Written as DNA, the CDR3 is TGTGCCAGTAGTATCAGGGGTTTCGACAATCAGCCCCAGCATTTT. This translates into CASSIRGFDNQPQHF.

This clone has just a few counts. V gene TRBV5-6 combines with J gene TRBJ1-2, with D tentatively TRBD1 (5 bases). The germline gives CDR1 SGHDT, CDR2 YYEEEE. The CDR3 is made up of 14 amino acids. Trimming cost V 1 base and J 4 bases, with 11 bases left between them. For the CDR3, the DNA is TGTGCCAGCAGCTTGAGGGCAGGGACCTATGGCTACACCTTC. It is translated as CASSLRAGTYGYTF.

This clone was counted once. The V call is TRBV5-1, the J call TRBJ2-7; unclear D gene. The CDR3 totals 13 residues. Germline assignment: CDR1 SGHRS and CDR2 YFSETQ. Trimming removed 2 bases at V and 3 bases at J, with 9 bases between. The CDR3 DNA sequence: TGCGCCAGCAGCTTTGGGGTAAACTACGAGCAGTACTTC. It specifies CASSFGVNYEQYF.